This T cell receptor beta chain was profiled in a study of cytomegalovirus exposure and HLA in healthy donors. Whole-study findings and limits: Cytomegalovirus-associated status was assigned to 164 TCR beta chains.

Primers: 60 Vbeta forward and 13 Jbeta reverse. Clones were read by immunoSEQ multiplex PCR, and TCRdb kept only the in-frame ones, dropping some. The repertoire holds around 130,000 clones, with approximately 68% as singletons. Germline V CDR1 and CDR2: SNHLY, FYNNEI. This CDR3 comprises 15 residues. A word on this clone: Its antigen is unknown.

The sequence derives from a man aged 25 to 45 in good health and CMV-seropositive. Material: PBMCs. V is TRBV2 and J is TRBJ2-5; D perhaps matches TRBD2 (5 bases). Near its end, the DNA agrees better with TRBJ2-7, so the J call may be wrong. The CDR3 reads CASFEGPGVGYEQYF. CDR3 DNA: TGTGCCTCCTTCGAGGGCCCCGGAGTAGGCTACGAGCAGTACTTC.